The clone carrying this T cell receptor (beta chain) was observed at least ten times. TCRdb ran MiXCR on the reads and lists one entry per CDR3 protein. The data hold about 180,000 distinct CDR3 sequences, with 13% to 15% observed a single time. The data originate from a study of T cell repertoires in cytomegalovirus infection. This sequence originates from a human donor in good health (CMV status not recorded). Some clones in this sample may be carry-over from other donors' samples. Sequenced sample: PBMCs.

CDR3 amino acids: CASSIGGNTGELFF. The CDR3 DNA follows: TGTGCCAGTAGTATAGGTGGGAACACCGGGGAGCTGTTTTTT. This chain uses TRBV19 with TRBJ2-2; D call uncertain. Per the germline V gene, CDR1 is LNHDA and CDR2 is SQIVND (reference sequence). Trimming left V 1 base short and J 1 base short, with 4 bases between. The CDR3 is 14 residues long.